This T cell receptor (beta chain) originates from a study of a mutant IDH1 vaccine in newly diagnosed glioma. Study summary: All eight of the vaccinations patients received fell in weeks 1, 3, 5, 7, 11, 15, 19 and 23. Vaccination followed radiotherapy alone by 4-6 weeks, or accompanied temozolomide cycles. Sex distribution of treated patients was about 62% male and about 38% female; mean age was about 40 years. Most patients had received both radiotherapy and temozolomide, the prior options being radiotherapy, temozolomide, or both.

Trimming removed 4 bases at V and 4 bases at J, with 12 bases between. The length of the CDR3 is 14 residues. CDR1 and CDR2 (germline): SGHRS, YFSETQ. Indicated time point: week 5, during vaccination. The investigators gave 300 ug of mutant IDH1 20-mer peptide in each vaccine dose, together with topical imiquimod. TCRdb's table, derived via immunoSEQ multiplex PCR, lists solely in-frame clones and lacks some. The sample has around 50,000 clones, about 87% seen once; the top ten hold about 4.6%. Details on this clone: Antigen specificity is unknown.

The sample was PBMCs, taken from a glioma patient whose treatment included an IDH1 peptide vaccine. This chain connects TRBV5-1 to TRBJ1-3; D is uncertain. The clonotype originates from a woman aged 40 to 50 with glioma. CDR3 DNA: TGCGCCAGCAGCCGAGACTCGAGGGGAAACACCATATATTTT. Amino acid sequence: CASSRDSRGNTIYF.